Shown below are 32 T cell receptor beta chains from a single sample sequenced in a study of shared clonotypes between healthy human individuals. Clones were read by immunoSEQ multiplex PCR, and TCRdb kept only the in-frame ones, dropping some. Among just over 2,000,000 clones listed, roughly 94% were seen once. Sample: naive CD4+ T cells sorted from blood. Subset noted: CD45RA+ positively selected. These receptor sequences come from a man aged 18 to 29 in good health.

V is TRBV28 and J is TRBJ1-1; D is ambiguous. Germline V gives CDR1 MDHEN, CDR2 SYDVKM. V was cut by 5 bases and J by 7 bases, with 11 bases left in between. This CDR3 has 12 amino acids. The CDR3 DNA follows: TGTGCCAGCAGTCCCCGTGGAAGTGAAGCTTTCTTT. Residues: CASSPRGSEAFF.

CDR3 nucleotide sequence: TGTGCCAGCAGCTTCGGACAGGGGGGCTCCTACGAGCAGTACTTC. Amino acids: CASSFGQGGSYEQYF. The chain carries TRBV9 and TRBJ2-7, with 10 bases identical to TRBD1. This CDR3 region has 15 residues. Trimming at V came to 4 bases and at J to 0 bases, leaving 4 bases not matched to a gene. Per germline, CDR1 SGDLS and CDR2 YYNGEE.

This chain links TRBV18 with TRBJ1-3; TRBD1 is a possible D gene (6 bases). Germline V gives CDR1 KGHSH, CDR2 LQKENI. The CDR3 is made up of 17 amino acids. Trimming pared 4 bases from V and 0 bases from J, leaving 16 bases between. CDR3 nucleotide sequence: TGTGCCAGCTCACTCCTCGCGGTGACAGGCTCTGGAAACACCATATATTTT. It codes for CASSLLAVTGSGNTIYF.

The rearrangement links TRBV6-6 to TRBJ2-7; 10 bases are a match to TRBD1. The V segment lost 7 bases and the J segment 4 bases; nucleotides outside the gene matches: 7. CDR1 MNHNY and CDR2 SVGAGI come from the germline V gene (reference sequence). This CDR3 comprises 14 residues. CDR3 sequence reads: CASKLGTGVYEQYF. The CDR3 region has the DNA TGTGCCAGCAAGCTCGGGACAGGGGTATACGAGCAGTACTTC.

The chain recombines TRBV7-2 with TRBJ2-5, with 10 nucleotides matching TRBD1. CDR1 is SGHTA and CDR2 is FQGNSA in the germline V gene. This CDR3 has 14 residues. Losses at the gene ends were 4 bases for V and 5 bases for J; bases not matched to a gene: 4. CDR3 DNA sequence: TGTGCCAGCAGCTCGAGACAGGGGGCGGAGACCCAGTACTTC. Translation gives CASSSRQGAETQYF.

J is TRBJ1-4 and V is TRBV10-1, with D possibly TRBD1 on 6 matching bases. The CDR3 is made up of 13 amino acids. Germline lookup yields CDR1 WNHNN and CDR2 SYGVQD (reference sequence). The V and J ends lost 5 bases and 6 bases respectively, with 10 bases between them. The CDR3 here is CASSTGQHEKLFF. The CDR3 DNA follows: TGCGCCAGCAGTACCGGACAGCATGAAAAACTGTTTTTT.

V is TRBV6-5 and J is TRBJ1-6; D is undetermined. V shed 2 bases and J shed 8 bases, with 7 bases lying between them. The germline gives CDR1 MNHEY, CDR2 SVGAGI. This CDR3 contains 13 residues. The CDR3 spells CASSYMGDSPLHF. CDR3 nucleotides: TGTGCCAGCAGTTACATGGGAGATTCACCCCTCCACTTT.

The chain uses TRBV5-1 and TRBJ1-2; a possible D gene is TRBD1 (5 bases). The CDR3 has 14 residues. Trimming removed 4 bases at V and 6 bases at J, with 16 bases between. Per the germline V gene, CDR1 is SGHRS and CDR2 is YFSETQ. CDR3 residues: CASSQMTGADGYTF. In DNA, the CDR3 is TGCGCCAGCAGCCAAATGACCGGGGCGGATGGCTACACCTTC. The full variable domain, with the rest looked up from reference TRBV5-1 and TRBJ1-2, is KAGVTQTPRYLIKTRGQQVTLSCSPISGHRSVSWYQQTPGQGLQFLFEYFSETQRNKGNFPGRFSGRQFSNSRSEMNVSTLELGDSALYLCASSQMTGADGYTFGSGTRLTVV.

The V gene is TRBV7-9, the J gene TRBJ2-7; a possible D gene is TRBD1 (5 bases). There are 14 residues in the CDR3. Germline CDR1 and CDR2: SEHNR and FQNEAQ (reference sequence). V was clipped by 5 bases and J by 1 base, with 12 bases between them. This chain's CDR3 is CASSRSGSSYEQYF. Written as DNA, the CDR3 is TGTGCCAGCAGCCGATCAGGGTCGTCCTACGAGCAGTACTTC.

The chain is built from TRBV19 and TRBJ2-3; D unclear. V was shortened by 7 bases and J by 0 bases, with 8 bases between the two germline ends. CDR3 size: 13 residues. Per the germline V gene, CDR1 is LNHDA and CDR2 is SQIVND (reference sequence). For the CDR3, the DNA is TGTGCCAGTACGTGGGCTAGCACAGATACGCAGTATTTT. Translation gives CASTWASTDTQYF.

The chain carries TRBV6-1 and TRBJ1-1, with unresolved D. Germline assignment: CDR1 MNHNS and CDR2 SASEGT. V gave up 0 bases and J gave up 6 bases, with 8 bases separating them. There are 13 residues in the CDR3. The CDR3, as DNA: TGTGCCAGCAGTGAAGCGTCGGCAGCTGAAGCTTTCTTT. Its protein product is CASSEASAAEAFF.

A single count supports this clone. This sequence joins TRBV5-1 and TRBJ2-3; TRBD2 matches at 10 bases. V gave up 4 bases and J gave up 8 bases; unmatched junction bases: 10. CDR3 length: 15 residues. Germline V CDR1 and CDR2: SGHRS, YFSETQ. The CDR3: CASSTGTSDPATQYF. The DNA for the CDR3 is TGCGCCAGCAGCACCGGGACTAGCGACCCCGCTACGCAGTATTTT.

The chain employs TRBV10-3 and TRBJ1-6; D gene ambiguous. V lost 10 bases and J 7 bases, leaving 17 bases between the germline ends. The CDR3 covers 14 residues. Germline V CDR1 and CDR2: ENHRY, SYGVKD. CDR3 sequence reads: CATGSQTGNSPLHF. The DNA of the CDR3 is TGTGCCACAGGCTCGCAGACCGGGAATTCACCCCTCCACTTT.

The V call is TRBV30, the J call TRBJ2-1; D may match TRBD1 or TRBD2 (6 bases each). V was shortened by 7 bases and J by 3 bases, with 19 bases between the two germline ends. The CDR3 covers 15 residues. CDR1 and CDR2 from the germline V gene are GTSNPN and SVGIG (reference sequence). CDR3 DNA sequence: TGTGCCTTCCTACGACAGAGGGGGGACTACAATGAGCAGTTCTTC. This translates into CAFLRQRGDYNEQFF. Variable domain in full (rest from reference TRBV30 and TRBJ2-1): SQTIHQWPATLVQPVGSPLSLECTVEGTSNPNLYWYRQAAGRGLQLLFYSVGIGQISSEVPQNLSASRPQDRQFILSSKKLLLSDSGFYLCAFLRQRGDYNEQFFGPGTRLTVL.

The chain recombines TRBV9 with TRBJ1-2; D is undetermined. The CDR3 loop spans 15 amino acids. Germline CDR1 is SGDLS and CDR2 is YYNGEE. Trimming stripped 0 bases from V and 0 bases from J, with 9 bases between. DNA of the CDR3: TGTGCCAGCAGCGTAGGCCCCCAGACTAACTATGGCTACACCTTC. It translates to CASSVGPQTNYGYTF.

The CDR3 loop is CASSLAPGLAGADTQYF. CDR3 sequence (DNA): TGTGCCAGCAGCTTGGCCCCGGGACTAGCGGGGGCAGATACGCAGTATTTT. The J gene is TRBJ2-3, the V gene TRBV5-5; 14 positions agree with TRBD2. The CDR3 is made up of 17 amino acids. Trimming at V came to 0 bases and at J to 4 bases, leaving 4 bases not matched to a gene. Germline CDR1 is SGHKS and CDR2 is YYEKEE (reference sequence).

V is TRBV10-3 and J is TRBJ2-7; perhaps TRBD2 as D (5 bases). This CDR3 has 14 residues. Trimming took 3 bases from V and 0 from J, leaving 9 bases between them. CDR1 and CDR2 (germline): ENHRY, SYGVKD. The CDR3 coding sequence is TGTGCCATCAGTGATCTAGCAACCTCCTACGAGCAGTACTTC. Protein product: CAISDLATSYEQYF.

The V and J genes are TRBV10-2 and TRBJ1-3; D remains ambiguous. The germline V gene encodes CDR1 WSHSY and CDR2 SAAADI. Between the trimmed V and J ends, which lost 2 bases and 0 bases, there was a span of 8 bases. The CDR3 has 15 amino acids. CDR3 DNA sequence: TGCGCCAGCAGTGAGCATGGAGCCTCTGGAAACACCATATATTTT. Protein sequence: CASSEHGASGNTIYF.

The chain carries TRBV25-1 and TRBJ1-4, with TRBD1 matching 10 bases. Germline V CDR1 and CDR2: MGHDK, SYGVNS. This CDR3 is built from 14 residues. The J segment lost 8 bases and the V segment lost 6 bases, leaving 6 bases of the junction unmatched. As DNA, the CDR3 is TGTGCCAGCAGCCCGGGACAGGGGATCGAAAAACTGTTTTTT. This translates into CASSPGQGIEKLFF.

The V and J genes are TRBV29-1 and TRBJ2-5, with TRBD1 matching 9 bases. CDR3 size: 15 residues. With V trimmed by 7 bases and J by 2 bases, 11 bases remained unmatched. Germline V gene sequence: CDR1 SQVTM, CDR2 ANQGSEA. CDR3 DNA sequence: TGCAGCGGAAAGGGCGGGACAGGGACACAAGAGACCCAGTACTTC. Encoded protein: CSGKGGTGTQETQYF. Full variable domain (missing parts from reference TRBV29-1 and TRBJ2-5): SAVISQKPSRDICQRGTSLTIQCQVDSQVTMMFWYRQQPGQSLTLIATANQGSEATYESGFVIDKFPISRPNLTFSTLTVSNMSPEDSSIYLCSGKGGTGTQETQYFGPGTRLLVL.

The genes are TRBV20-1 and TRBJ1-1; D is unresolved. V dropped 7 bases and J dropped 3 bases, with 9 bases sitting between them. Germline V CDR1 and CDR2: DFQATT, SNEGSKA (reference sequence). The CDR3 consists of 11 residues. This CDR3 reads CSGVVDTEAFF. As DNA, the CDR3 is TGCAGTGGGGTGGTGGACACTGAAGCTTTCTTT.

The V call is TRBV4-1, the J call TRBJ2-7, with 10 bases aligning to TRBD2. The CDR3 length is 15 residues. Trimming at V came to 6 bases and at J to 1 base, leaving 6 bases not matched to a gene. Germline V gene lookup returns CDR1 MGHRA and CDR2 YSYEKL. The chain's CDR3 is CASSPTSGPSYEQYF. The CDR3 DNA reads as TGCGCCAGCAGTCCGACTAGCGGGCCGTCCTACGAGCAGTACTTC.

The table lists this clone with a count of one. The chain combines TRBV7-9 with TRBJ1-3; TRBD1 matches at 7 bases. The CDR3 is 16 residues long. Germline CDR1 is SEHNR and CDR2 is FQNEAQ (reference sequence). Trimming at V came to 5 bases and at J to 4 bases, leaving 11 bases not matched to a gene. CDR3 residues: CASSRSQGVRGNTIYF. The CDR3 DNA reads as TGTGCCAGCAGCCGTTCCCAGGGGGTTCGCGGAAACACCATATATTTT.

Here the CDR3 DNA reads TGCGCCAGCAGCCTCCCGCTTGGGGAGCAGTACTTC. This translates into CASSLPLGEQYF. The chain combines TRBV4-1 with TRBJ2-7; D unclear. The V end lost 4 bases, the J end lost 7 bases, and 11 bases lay between the germline ends. The CDR3 sequence is 12 residues long. The germline CDR1 and CDR2 sequences are MGHRA and YSYEKL.

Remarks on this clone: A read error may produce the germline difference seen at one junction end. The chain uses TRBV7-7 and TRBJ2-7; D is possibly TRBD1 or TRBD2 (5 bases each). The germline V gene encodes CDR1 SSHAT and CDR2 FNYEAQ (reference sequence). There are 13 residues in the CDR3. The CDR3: CASSLGVSAAQYF. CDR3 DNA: TGTGCTAGCAGCTTAGGGGTGTCAGCGGCGCAGTACTTC. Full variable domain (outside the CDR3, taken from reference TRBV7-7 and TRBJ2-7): GAGVSQSPRYKVTKRGQDVTLRCDPISSHATLYWYQQALGQGPEFLTYFNYEAQPDKSGLPSDRFSAERPEGSISTLTIQRTEQRDSAMYRCASSLGVSAAQYFGPGTRLTVT.

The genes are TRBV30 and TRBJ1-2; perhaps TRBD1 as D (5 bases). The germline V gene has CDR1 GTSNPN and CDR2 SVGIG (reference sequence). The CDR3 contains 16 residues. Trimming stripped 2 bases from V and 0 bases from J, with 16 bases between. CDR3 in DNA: TGTGCCTGGAGTCCTATTGGCCAGGGACCTAACTATGGCTACACCTTC. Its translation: CAWSPIGQGPNYGYTF.

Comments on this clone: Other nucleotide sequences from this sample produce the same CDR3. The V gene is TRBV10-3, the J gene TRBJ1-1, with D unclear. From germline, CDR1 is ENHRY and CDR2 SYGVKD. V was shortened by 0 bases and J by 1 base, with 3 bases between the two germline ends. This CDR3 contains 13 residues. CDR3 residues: CAISESRNTEAFF. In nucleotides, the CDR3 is TGTGCCATCAGTGAGTCTCGGAACACTGAAGCTTTCTTT.

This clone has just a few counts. CDR3 protein: CASPNSGSGDEQYF. CDR3 coding DNA: TGTGCCAGCCCCAATAGCGGGAGCGGGGACGAGCAGTACTTC. V is TRBV7-2 and J is TRBJ2-7, with TRBD2 matching over 9 bases. After removal of 8 bases from V and 5 bases from J, the junction contained 10 bases not matched to a gene. This CDR3 is built from 14 residues. Germline-derived CDR1 and CDR2 are SGHTA and FQGNSA.

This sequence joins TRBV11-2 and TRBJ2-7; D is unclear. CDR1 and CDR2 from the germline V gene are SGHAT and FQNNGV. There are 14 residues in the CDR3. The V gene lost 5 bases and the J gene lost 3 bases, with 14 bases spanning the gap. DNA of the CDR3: TGTGCCAGCAGCCTCCAGAACCCAGACTACGAGCAGTACTTC. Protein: CASSLQNPDYEQYF.

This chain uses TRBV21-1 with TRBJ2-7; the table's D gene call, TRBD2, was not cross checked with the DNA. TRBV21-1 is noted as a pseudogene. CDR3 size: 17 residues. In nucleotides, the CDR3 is TGTGCCAGCAGCAAATACAGCGGGACTAGCGGGAGCTACGAGCAGTACTTC. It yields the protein CASSKYSGTSGSYEQYF.

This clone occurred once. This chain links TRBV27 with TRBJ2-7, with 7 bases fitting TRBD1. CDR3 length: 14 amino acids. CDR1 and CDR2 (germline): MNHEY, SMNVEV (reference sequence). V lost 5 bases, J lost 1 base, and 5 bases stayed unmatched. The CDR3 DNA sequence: TGTGCCAGCAGTATCCGGGACAGTTCCTACGAGCAGTACTTC. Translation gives CASSIRDSSYEQYF.

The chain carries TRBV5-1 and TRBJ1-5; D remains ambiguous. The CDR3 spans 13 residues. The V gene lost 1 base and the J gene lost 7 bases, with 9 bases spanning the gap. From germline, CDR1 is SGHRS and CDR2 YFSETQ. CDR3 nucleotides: TGCGCCAGCAGCTTGTCGTCTGAGCAGCCCCAGCATTTT. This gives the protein CASSLSSEQPQHF. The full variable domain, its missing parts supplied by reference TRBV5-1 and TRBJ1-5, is KAGVTQTPRYLIKTRGQQVTLSCSPISGHRSVSWYQQTPGQGLQFLFEYFSETQRNKGNFPGRFSGRQFSNSRSEMNVSTLELGDSALYLCASSLSSEQPQHFGDGTRLSIL.